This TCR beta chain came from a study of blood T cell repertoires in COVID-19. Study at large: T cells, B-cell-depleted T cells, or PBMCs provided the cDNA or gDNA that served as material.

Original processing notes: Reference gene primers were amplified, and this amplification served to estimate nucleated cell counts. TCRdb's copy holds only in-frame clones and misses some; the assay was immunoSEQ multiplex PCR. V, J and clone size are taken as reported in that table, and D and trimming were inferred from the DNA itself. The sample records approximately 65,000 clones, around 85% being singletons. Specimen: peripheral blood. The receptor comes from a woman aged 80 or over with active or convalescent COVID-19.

CDR3 in amino acids: CATSVAGTGMNEQFF. The DNA for the CDR3 is TGTGCCACCAGCGTTGCAGGGACAGGGATGAATGAGCAGTTCTTC. The chain has TRBV15 and TRBJ2-1; 9 bases align to TRBD1. The junction had 9 bases not matched to a gene; V was cut back by 5 bases and J by 7 bases. CDR1 and CDR2 (germline): LNHNV, YYDKDF (reference sequence). The CDR3 is 15 residues long.